These 13 T cell receptor beta chains were all obtained from the same sample, sequenced in a study of shared clonotypes between healthy human individuals. Measured with immunoSEQ multiplex PCR; TCRdb has only the in-frame clones, and not every one. The sample has 2,500,000 or so clones, approximately 90% seen once. The sample comprised naive CD4+ T cells sorted from blood. Specified subset: CD45RA+ positively selected. The receptors come from a man younger than 35 in good health.

The sample holds one count of this clone. Additional DNA sequences in this sample encode the identical CDR3. The rearrangement joins TRBV6-1 to TRBJ2-3, with TRBD2 identical over 14 bases. Germline V gives CDR1 MNHNS, CDR2 SASEGT. The V and J ends lost 5 bases and 6 bases, in that order; junction bases with no gene match: 4. The CDR3 consists of 15 residues. CDR3 bases: TGTGCCAGCAGTAGACTAGCGGGGGGGCCGGATACGCAGTATTTT. Translated: CASSRLAGGPDTQYF.

The rearrangement uses TRBV27 and TRBJ1-1, with D maybe TRBD1 (5 bases). CDR3 size: 16 residues. V dropped 6 bases and J dropped 1 base, with 18 bases sitting between them. CDR1 and CDR2 (germline): MNHEY, SMNVEV (reference sequence). The CDR3 nucleotides are TGTGCCAGCAGCGGGACGTACGGTATACCGAACACTGAAGCTTTCTTT. This encodes CASSGTYGIPNTEAFF.

This rearrangement joins TRBV28 to TRBJ1-6; 9 bases match TRBD1. CDR3 length: 15 amino acids. V shed 2 bases, J shed 10 bases, and the junction held 6 bases outside the gene matches. In germline, CDR1 is MDHEN, CDR2 SYDVKM. In nucleotides, the CDR3 is TGTGCCAGCAGTTTACCGGGACAGGGAAAGTCACCCCTCCACTTT. It yields the protein CASSLPGQGKSPLHF. The variable domain in full, completed from reference TRBV28 and TRBJ1-6, reads DVKVTQSSRYLVKRTGEKVFLECVQDMDHENMFWYRQDPGLGLRLIYFSYDVKMKEKGDIPEGYSVSREKKERFSLILESASTNQTSMYLCASSLPGQGKSPLHFGNGTRLTVT.

The CDR3 is CASRNSGGITDTQYF. CDR3 bases: TGTGCCAGCAGGAATAGCGGGGGCATCACAGATACGCAGTATTTT. The chain combines TRBV6-6 with TRBJ2-3; 9 bases line up with TRBD2. This CDR3 comprises 15 residues. Trimming at V came to 6 bases and at J to 2 bases, leaving 6 bases not matched to a gene. CDR1 is MNHNY, CDR2 SVGAGI, per germline (reference sequence).

The chain combines TRBV6-1 with TRBJ1-2, with 7 bases identical to TRBD1. The CDR3 consists of 14 residues. The junction had 9 bases not matched to a gene; V was cut back by 7 bases and J by 4 bases. Germline V gene data show CDR1 as MNHNS and CDR2 as SASEGT. DNA for the CDR3: TGTGCCAGCACTATAGGACAGGCGCCCTATGGCTACACCTTC. Translating gives CASTIGQAPYGYTF.

The chain couples TRBV10-3 to TRBJ2-5; D gene uncertain. Germline values: CDR1 ENHRY, CDR2 SYGVKD. CDR3 length: 13 amino acids. Trimming stripped 8 bases from V and 4 bases from J, with 14 bases between. The CDR3 sequence: CAISGLSGETQYF. Here the CDR3 DNA reads TGTGCCATCTCGGGCCTTAGTGGAGAGACCCAGTACTTC.

With respect to this clone: This sample also contains other DNA sequences that code for the same CDR3. This chain joins TRBV5-6 and TRBJ1-5; 7 positions match TRBD1. CDR1 and CDR2 from the germline V gene are SGHDT and YYEEEE. The CDR3 runs 13 residues. V was clipped by 2 bases and J by 4 bases; unmatched bases: 0. The CDR3 DNA reads as TGTGCCAGCAGCTTACAGGGGAATCAGCCCCAGCATTTT. It yields the protein CASSLQGNQPQHF. The whole variable domain, filled in from reference TRBV5-6 and TRBJ1-5, reads DAGVTQSPTHLIKTRGQQVTLRCSPKSGHDTVSWYQQALGQGPQFIFQYYEEEERQRGNFPDRFSGHQFPNYSSELNVNALLLGDSALYLCASSLQGNQPQHFGDGTRLSIL.

V gene TRBV7-8 combines with J gene TRBJ2-7; 7 bases fit TRBD1. The CDR3 runs to 14 residues. CDR1 is SGHVS, CDR2 FQNEAQ, per germline. V gave up 3 bases and J gave up 2 bases; unmatched junction bases: 4. As DNA, the CDR3 is TGTGCCAGCAGCTTGGGGACAGTTACCTACGAGCAGTACTTC. It encodes CASSLGTVTYEQYF. Using reference TRBV7-8 and TRBJ2-7 for the parts outside the CDR3, the full variable domain is GAGVSQSPRYKVAKRGQDVALRCDPISGHVSLFWYQQALGQGPEFLTYFQNEAQLDKSGLPSDRFFAERPEGSVSTLKIQRTQQEDSAVYLCASSLGTVTYEQYFGPGTRLTVT.

This chain connects TRBV5-1 to TRBJ1-1, with a tentative D call TRBD1 (6 bases). V was trimmed by 0 bases and J by 6 bases, leaving 9 bases between them. Germline assignment: CDR1 SGHRS and CDR2 YFSETQ. CDR3 length: 13 amino acids. CDR3 sequence (DNA): TGCGCCAGCAGCTTGGGGAACAGGGCTGAAGCTTTCTTT. Its translation is CASSLGNRAEAFF.

The chain links TRBV29-1 to TRBJ2-7; a weak D match, TRBD1 (5 bases). Trimming took 1 base from V and 3 from J, leaving 13 bases between them. Germline-derived CDR1 and CDR2 are SQVTM and ANQGSEA. The CDR3 has 14 residues. In DNA, the CDR3 is TGCAGCGTTGAAGTAAGGGGAAGGGGCTACGAGCAGTACTTC. This translates into CSVEVRGRGYEQYF.

The rearrangement uses TRBV11-3 and TRBJ2-3; 9 positions match TRBD2. Germline V CDR1 and CDR2: SGHNT, YENEEA. The J segment lost 3 bases and the V segment lost 5 bases, leaving 9 bases of the junction unmatched. The CDR3 contains 16 residues. The CDR3 DNA sequence: TGTGCCAGCAGCCTTGGGACTAGCCGGAGTACAGATACGCAGTATTTT. Translated: CASSLGTSRSTDTQYF. Based on the CDR3 plus reference TRBV11-3 and TRBJ2-3, the full variable domain is EAGVVQSPRYKIIEKKQPVAFWCNPISGHNTLYWYLQNLGQGPELLIRYENEEAVDDSQLPKDRFSAERLKGVDSTLKIQPAELGDSAVYLCASSLGTSRSTDTQYFGPGTRLTVL.

The rearrangement uses TRBV6-6 and TRBJ1-2; the D is unclear. The CDR3 has 14 amino acids. Per germline, CDR1 MNHNY and CDR2 SVGAGI (reference sequence). The V gene lost 7 bases and the J gene lost 8 bases, with 20 bases spanning the gap. Written as DNA, the CDR3 is TGTGCCAGCAAGGTGGCCAGATCCTCGTCCGGCTACACCTTC. Its translation: CASKVARSSSGYTF.

The chain is built from TRBV7-5 and TRBJ1-2. TRBV7-5 constitutes a pseudogene. The CDR3 is 15 amino acids. CDR3 coding DNA: TGTGCCAGAAGCCAGACCCGGGGCTTGTTCTATGGCTACACCTTC. It codes for CARSQTRGLFYGYTF.